This TCR beta chain comes out of a study of Graves' ophthalmopathy and Graves' hyperthyroidism. Study-level points and caveats: The majority of expanded thyroid clonotypes above 0.001 frequency also occurred in blood. A model of 13 signatures distinguished ophthalmopathy from stable hyperthyroidism at approximately 88% sensitivity and nearly 82% specificity.

The germline V and J ends were trimmed by 6 bases and 4 bases, with 9 bases remaining between them. Germline CDR1 ENHRY, CDR2 SYGVKD. The CDR3 totals 12 residues. The authors amplified TCR beta CDR3 regions from RNA transcripts. An initial RT-PCR round employing HTBI primers preceded a second-round multiplex PCR. TCRdb reprocessed the multiplex PCR reads with MiXCR, giving one entry per CDR3 protein. Of hundreds of thousands of distinct CDR3 sequences detected, around 20% appear once; the ten largest clones hold 3%. Stable hyperthyroidism meant no ophthalmopathy within 18 months of follow-up. Orbital computed tomography, together with clinical symptoms, serum thyroxine, TRAb and thyroid ultrasound, was used for diagnosis. On this clonotype itself: Its target is not known.

The origin of this receptor is a woman between 18 and 29 years old with stable Graves' hyperthyroidism. J is TRBJ1-2 and V is TRBV10-3; D is uncertain. The sample comprised peripheral blood. DNA of the CDR3: TGTGCCATCAGGGACCCTAGCTATGGCTACACCTTC. Translated, it gives CAIRDPSYGYTF.